The 27 T cell receptor beta chains below were found in one sample sequenced in a study of shared T cell receptors in the human thymus. Using immunoSEQ multiplex PCR, the repertoire was profiled, and TCRdb retains in-frame clones only, with some absent. The repertoire includes about 380,000 clones, about 95% of them detected once, and approximately 0.02% sits in the top ten. Sequencing was carried out using thymocytes. Receptors were obtained from a human donor.

The genes are TRBV4-3 and TRBJ2-5, with TRBD2 matching over 10 bases. J lost 4 bases, V lost 5 bases, and 10 bases had no gene match. The length of the CDR3 is 16 residues. From germline, CDR1 is LGHNA and CDR2 YSLEER. CDR3 sequence (DNA): TGCGCCAGCAGCGCAGGCGGACTAGCGGAGGTAGAGACCCAGTACTTC. As protein: CASSAGGLAEVETQYF.

The genes are TRBV28 and TRBJ1-1; 9 bases fit TRBD1. The CDR3 loop spans 21 amino acids. CDR1 is MDHEN and CDR2 is SYDVKM in the germline V gene. Germline trimming cut 4 bases from V and 6 bases from J; bases unmatched to any gene: 27. The CDR3 DNA follows: TGTGCCAGCAGTTCGACGGGGACAGGGAGGAGTCTACTCCGTGGATATCCTGAAGCTTTCTTT. This sequence encodes CASSSTGTGRSLLRGYPEAFF.

V and J are TRBV4-3 and TRBJ2-6; D unresolved. The V gene's germline CDR1 is LGHNA and CDR2 YSLEER. V was pared by 1 base and J by 2 bases, with 12 bases between. CDR3 length: 17 residues. CDR3 sequence: CASSQAERQAGANVLTF. CDR3 DNA: TGCGCCAGCAGCCAAGCGGAACGCCAAGCTGGGGCCAACGTCCTGACTTTC.

The DNA for the CDR3 is TGTGCCAGCAGTTCCGCAGGGGGCGAGGGATCGGCTGAAGCTTTCTTT. The encoded protein is CASSSAGGEGSAEAFF. The V and J genes are TRBV27 and TRBJ1-1; TRBD1 matches 8 bases. The CDR3 is 16 residues long. J lost 6 bases, V lost 4 bases, and 13 bases had no gene match. Germline V gives CDR1 MNHEY, CDR2 SMNVEV (reference sequence).

The chain carries TRBV4-3 and TRBJ2-3; 8 bases are a match to TRBD2. V was clipped by 6 bases and J by 0 bases; unmatched bases: 8. The CDR3 has 16 amino acids. Germline V gene lookup returns CDR1 LGHNA and CDR2 YSLEER. CDR3 in amino acids: CASRRGGRTSTDTQYF. For the CDR3, the DNA is TGCGCCAGCAGGAGGGGCGGGAGGACTAGCACAGATACGCAGTATTTT.

The gene calls are TRBV4-2 and TRBJ2-3; 10 nucleotides agree with TRBD2. Trimming removed 4 bases from V and 3 bases from J; junction bases left unmatched: 13. The CDR3 is 18 amino acids. Germline V gene sequence: CDR1 LGHNA, CDR2 YNFKEQ. CDR3 in amino acids: CASSPGDGSSGRTDTQYF. The CDR3 bases are TGTGCCAGCAGCCCAGGTGATGGTTCTAGCGGGAGAACAGATACGCAGTATTTT.

This chain links TRBV29-1 with TRBJ2-1; possible D gene TRBD1, 6 bases. Trimming stripped 6 bases from V and 2 bases from J, with 17 bases between. This CDR3 comprises 15 residues. Germline lookup yields CDR1 SQVTM and CDR2 ANQGSEA. CDR3 in amino acids: CSVPKGRGTYNEQFF. The CDR3 region has the DNA TGCAGCGTCCCAAAGGGCAGGGGAACCTACAATGAGCAGTTCTTC.

The chain uses TRBV27 and TRBJ2-7, with 13 positions matching TRBD2. The CDR3 has 21 amino acids. Germline V CDR1 and CDR2: MNHEY, SMNVEV (reference sequence). Trimming at V came to 6 bases and at J to 3 bases, leaving 23 bases not matched to a gene. The CDR3 is CASSLKLKPGLAGEVVYEQYF. The DNA for the CDR3 is TGTGCCAGCAGCTTAAAATTGAAACCCGGACTAGCGGGAGAGGTGGTCTACGAGCAGTACTTC.

V usage is TRBV27 and J usage is TRBJ2-4, with 13 bases fitting TRBD2. This CDR3 region has 16 residues. Trimming removed 8 bases from V and 8 bases from J; junction bases left unmatched: 12. Germline CDR1 is MNHEY and CDR2 is SMNVEV (reference sequence). CDR3 in DNA: TGTGCCAGCGGGGGGACTAGCGGGAACATCGGGGACATTCAGTACTTC. It is translated as CASGGTSGNIGDIQYF.

The V and J genes are TRBV9 and TRBJ2-7; 7 nucleotides align to TRBD2. Unmatched junction bases numbered 5, after V lost 2 bases and J lost 3 bases. Germline CDR1 is SGDLS and CDR2 is YYNGEE. The CDR3 length is 14 residues. CDR3 loop: CASSVGGKGYEQYF. The CDR3, as DNA: TGTGCCAGCAGCGTCGGGGGGAAGGGCTACGAGCAGTACTTC.

CDR3 protein: CASGTTGVEQPQHF. CDR3 coding DNA: TGTGCCAGCGGTACGACAGGGGTAGAGCAGCCCCAGCATTTT. The J gene is TRBJ1-5, the V gene TRBV28; the match to TRBD1 covers 8 bases. After removal of 8 bases from V and 7 bases from J, the junction contained 10 bases not matched to a gene. The length of the CDR3 is 14 residues. The germline CDR1 and CDR2 sequences are MDHEN and SYDVKM.

The J gene is TRBJ2-7, the V gene TRBV27; 10 nucleotides match TRBD2. There are 16 residues in the CDR3. The V gene end was trimmed by 5 bases and the J gene end by 4 bases; junction bases not matched to a gene: 11. The germline gives CDR1 MNHEY, CDR2 SMNVEV (reference sequence). CDR3 sequence: CASSARWLAGDYEQYF. The DNA for the CDR3 is TGTGCCAGCAGTGCCAGGTGGCTAGCGGGGGATTACGAGCAGTACTTC.

The chain employs TRBV28 and TRBJ2-6; D is unresolved. CDR3 length: 17 amino acids. V was cut by 2 bases and J by 4 bases, with 15 bases left in between. Germline V lookup: CDR1 MDHEN, CDR2 SYDVKM. The CDR3 coding sequence is TGTGCCAGCAGTTTAAGGTCTCTTGGTAGGGGGGCCAACGTCCTGACTTTC. Its translation: CASSLRSLGRGANVLTF. The full variable domain, with the rest looked up from reference TRBV28 and TRBJ2-6, is DVKVTQSSRYLVKRTGEKVFLECVQDMDHENMFWYRQDPGLGLRLIYFSYDVKMKEKGDIPEGYSVSREKKERFSLILESASTNQTSMYLCASSLRSLGRGANVLTFGAGSRLTVL.

The V call is TRBV30, the J call TRBJ2-7, with 15 bases fitting TRBD2. The V segment lost 8 bases and the J segment 8 bases; nucleotides outside the gene matches: 13. Per the germline V gene, CDR1 is GTSNPN and CDR2 is SVGIG (reference sequence). The CDR3 runs 15 residues. The CDR3 region has the DNA TGTGCCCACGGACTAGCGGGAGGGCAGATGAACCAGCAGTACTTC. Translated, it gives CAHGLAGGQMNQQYF.

This sequence joins TRBV10-3 and TRBJ1-2; D unresolved. Trimming removed 2 bases from V and 0 bases from J, with 13 bases in between. CDR3 size: 16 residues. From germline, CDR1 is ENHRY and CDR2 SYGVKD. The CDR3 sequence: CAISEPLREANYGYTF. CDR3 nucleotides: TGTGCCATCAGTGAGCCGCTCCGGGAAGCTAACTATGGCTACACCTTC.

The J gene is TRBJ2-1, the V gene TRBV6-5, with D hard to call. Trimming removed 2 bases from V and 1 base from J, with 9 bases in between. The V gene's germline CDR1 is MNHEY and CDR2 SVGAGI. This CDR3 comprises 15 residues. CDR3 DNA sequence: TGTGCCAGCAGTTACGGGGTGACGTCCTACAATGAGCAGTTCTTC. This codes for CASSYGVTSYNEQFF.

The rearrangement links TRBV28 to TRBJ1-2; 7 positions match TRBD1. The J segment lost 7 bases and the V segment lost 3 bases, leaving 8 bases of the junction unmatched. CDR3 length: 14 residues. Germline-derived CDR1 and CDR2 are MDHEN and SYDVKM. The CDR3 region is CASSFFLTGSGYTF. The CDR3 DNA reads as TGTGCCAGCAGTTTCTTCTTGACAGGGAGTGGCTACACCTTC.

The chain employs TRBV19 and TRBJ1-3, with 7 bases fitting TRBD1. Germline-derived CDR1 and CDR2 are LNHDA and SQIVND (reference sequence). The V gene end was trimmed by 5 bases and the J gene end by 0 bases; junction bases not matched to a gene: 10. The CDR3 contains 17 residues. The CDR3 bases are TGTGCCAGTAGTCCAACGGGCTACAGGGGCTCTGGAAACACCATATATTTT. Its protein product is CASSPTGYRGSGNTIYF.

The rearrangement joins TRBV5-4 to TRBJ2-1; possible D gene TRBD1, 6 bases. The germline gives CDR1 SGHNT, CDR2 YYREEE (reference sequence). The CDR3 totals 15 residues. Trimming cost V 4 bases and J 6 bases, with 17 bases left between them. The CDR3 sequence: CASSHPRDNRNEQFF. As DNA, the CDR3 is TGTGCCAGCAGCCACCCCCGGGACAACCGCAATGAGCAGTTCTTC.

This chain links TRBV4-2 with TRBJ2-1; 7 nucleotides align to TRBD2. CDR1 LGHNA and CDR2 YNFKEQ come from the germline V gene. Trimming at V came to 1 base and at J to 6 bases, leaving 9 bases not matched to a gene. This CDR3 comprises 16 residues. The CDR3 DNA is TGTGCCAGCAGCCAAGTCATGCCTAGCGGAGTCAATGAGCAGTTCTTC. Translated, it gives CASSQVMPSGVNEQFF.

This chain uses TRBV29-1 with TRBJ2-7; the D gene is possibly TRBD2 (5 bases). The V and J ends lost 7 bases and 0 bases respectively, with 19 bases between them. The germline V gene encodes CDR1 SQVTM and CDR2 ANQGSEA. This CDR3 region has 15 residues. Written as DNA, the CDR3 is TGCAGCGGAAAAAGGGCGGGCCCCAGCTCCTACGAGCAGTACTTC. It is translated as CSGKRAGPSSYEQYF.

This clone was detected once. J is TRBJ2-1 and V is TRBV2; 10 bases fit TRBD2. Germline values: CDR1 SNHLY, CDR2 FYNNEI. J lost 8 bases, V lost 6 bases, and 10 bases had no gene match. CDR3 length: 15 residues. CDR3 loop: CASSHWTSGQDEQFF. The CDR3 region has the DNA TGTGCCAGCAGCCACTGGACTAGCGGACAGGATGAGCAGTTCTTC.

The chain recombines TRBV15 with TRBJ2-2, with no clear D. CDR1 and CDR2 (germline): LNHNV, YYDKDF (reference sequence). CDR3 length equals 14 residues. The germline V and J ends were trimmed by 1 base and 2 bases, with 5 bases remaining between them. CDR3 region: CATSRASNTGELFF. In DNA, the CDR3 is TGTGCCACCAGCAGAGCCAGCAACACCGGGGAGCTGTTTTTT.

The chain uses TRBV20-1 and TRBJ2-7, with D tentatively TRBD2 (6 bases). The CDR3 length is 10 residues. Germline V gene sequence: CDR1 DFQATT, CDR2 SNEGSKA (reference sequence). The CDR3 DNA follows: TGCAGATCCGGGGGTTACGAGCAGTACTTC. It specifies CRSGGYEQYF.

The chain links TRBV27 to TRBJ2-3; TRBD2 agrees at 10 bases. V was clipped by 4 bases and J by 5 bases; unmatched bases: 9. From germline, CDR1 is MNHEY and CDR2 SMNVEV (reference sequence). CDR3 size: 16 residues. CDR3 sequence: CASSSTLAGAGDTQYF. In DNA, the CDR3 is TGTGCCAGCAGTTCTACTCTAGCGGGAGCTGGAGATACGCAGTATTTT.

The rearrangement links TRBV4-1 to TRBJ2-1; 10 positions agree with TRBD2. CDR1 and CDR2 from the germline V gene are MGHRA and YSYEKL. This CDR3 is 18 amino acids long. J gave up 7 bases and V 4 bases, and 16 bases lay outside the gene matches. This CDR3 is CASSPPAGEREGQNEQFF. The CDR3 nucleotides are TGCGCCAGCAGCCCTCCCGCCGGTGAGCGGGAGGGCCAGAATGAGCAGTTCTTC.

The V call is TRBV6-5, the J call TRBJ2-1; D remains unclear. The ends were cut back, 4 bases at V and 8 bases at J, with 6 bases in the middle. CDR3 size: 11 residues. Germline V CDR1 and CDR2: MNHEY, SVGAGI. In DNA, the CDR3 is TGTGCCAGCAGTTGCGACTATGAGCAGTTCTTC. The encoded protein is CASSCDYEQFF.